The 29 T cell receptor beta chains given below trace back to one sample, sequenced in a study of cytomegalovirus exposure and HLA in healthy donors. The PCR was carried out with 60 Vbeta primers and 13 Jbeta primers. Here immunoSEQ multiplex PCR was the method, and the copy in TCRdb shows in-frame clones only, minus some. Among 95,000 to 150,000 clones, over 70% were seen once, and the ten largest hold under 5%. Sequencing was done on a sample of PBMCs. The source is a man aged 18-30 years in good health and CMV-seropositive.

J is TRBJ2-2 and V is TRBV11-1, with D tentatively TRBD2 (6 bases). V lost 0 bases, J lost 3 bases, and 8 bases lay in between. CDR3 length equals 15 residues. Germline loops: CDR1 SGHAT, CDR2 FQDESV (reference sequence). The CDR3 loop is CASSLAAGYTGELFF. CDR3 DNA: TGTGCCAGCAGCTTAGCGGCGGGGTACACCGGGGAGCTGTTTTTT.

This chain links TRBV30 with TRBJ2-1, with D tentatively TRBD1 (6 bases). CDR1 and CDR2 (germline): GTSNPN, SVGIG (reference sequence). This CDR3 region has 13 residues. CDR3 bases: TGTGGGGGACGGGCAGGGGCCTACAATGAGCAGTTCTTC. It translates to CGGRAGAYNEQFF.

The chain's CDR3 is CASSQGLGTGTKEQYF. Here the CDR3 DNA reads TGCGCCAGCAGCCAAGGGTTGGGGACAGGGACGAAAGAGCAGTACTTC. This chain uses TRBV4-3 with TRBJ2-7; 9 bases are shared with TRBD1. The CDR3 length is 16 residues. Unmatched junction bases numbered 11, after V lost 1 base and J lost 7 bases. Germline-derived CDR1 and CDR2 are LGHNA and YSLEER.

The chain is built from TRBV13 and TRBJ1-1; 7 nucleotides line up with TRBD1. The CDR3 has 14 residues. After removal of 5 bases from V and 7 bases from J, the junction contained 10 bases not matched to a gene. CDR1 is PRHDT, CDR2 FYEKMQ, per germline (reference sequence). The CDR3 loop reads CASSALPQGGEAFF. Here the CDR3 DNA reads TGTGCCAGCAGCGCATTACCCCAGGGGGGTGAAGCTTTCTTT.

This clone was recorded only once. Since a much larger clone is just one base distant, this may be a read error. This rearrangement joins TRBV6-5 to TRBJ1-1; D is perhaps TRBD1 (6 bases). Per the germline V gene, CDR1 is MNHEY and CDR2 is SVGAGI. V was pared by 5 bases and J by 10 bases, with 14 bases between. The CDR3 has 12 amino acids. The chain's CDR3 is CASSQVTGPAFF. For the CDR3, the DNA is TGTGCCAGCAGTCAGGTTACAGGGCCAGCTTTCTTT.

V is TRBV6-5 and J is TRBJ2-5, with TRBD1 matching over 8 bases. This CDR3 has 14 residues. Germline-derived CDR1 and CDR2 are MNHEY and SVGAGI. V was clipped by 6 bases and J by 7 bases; unmatched bases: 10. The chain's CDR3 is CASSFDRGVRTQYF. The DNA for the CDR3 is TGTGCCAGCAGCTTCGACAGGGGAGTGAGGACCCAGTACTTC.

The chain carries TRBV19 and TRBJ2-2; 11 nucleotides line up with TRBD1. The trim removed 5 bases at V and 6 bases at J, leaving 5 bases unmatched. The CDR3 extends over 15 amino acids. In germline, CDR1 is LNHDA, CDR2 SQIVND (reference sequence). Here the CDR3 reads CASSPTGQGAGELFF. For the CDR3, the DNA is TGTGCCAGTAGTCCCACGGGACAGGGGGCCGGGGAGCTGTTTTTT.

The chain uses TRBV5-1 and TRBJ2-7; 10 bases are shared with TRBD1. Germline values: CDR1 SGHRS, CDR2 YFSETQ. The CDR3 loop spans 13 amino acids. Unmatched junction bases numbered 3, after V lost 3 bases and J lost 6 bases. The CDR3 coding sequence is TGCGCCAGCAGCTACGGGACAGGGGTCGAGCAGTACTTC. As protein: CASSYGTGVEQYF.

This clone has a single count. The rearrangement links TRBV4-3 to TRBJ2-1; D is possibly TRBD2 (6 bases). V lost 1 base and J lost 4, with 17 bases in between. The CDR3 extends over 17 amino acids. Germline V lookup: CDR1 LGHNA, CDR2 YSLEER. The CDR3 bases are TGCGCCAGCAGCCAAGTATGGGGTCTAGCGTCATACAATGAGCAGTTCTTC. Amino acid sequence: CASSQVWGLASYNEQFF.

This clone showed up just a few times. The chain links TRBV5-1 to TRBJ2-7; D may be TRBD2 (5 bases). Germline V CDR1 and CDR2: SGHRS, YFSETQ. CDR3 size: 15 residues. V was trimmed by 0 bases and J by 3 bases, leaving 13 bases between them. CDR3 residues: CASSLDNTGYYEQYF. The DNA for the CDR3 is TGCGCCAGCAGCTTGGATAATACGGGGTACTACGAGCAGTACTTC.

The V gene is TRBV4-3, the J gene TRBJ2-1, with D hard to call. The V gene's germline CDR1 is LGHNA and CDR2 YSLEER. V was clipped by 1 base and J by 4 bases, with 11 bases between them. This CDR3 comprises 15 residues. The CDR3 spells CASSQGINTYNEQFF. The CDR3 coding sequence is TGCGCCAGCAGCCAAGGTATAAATACATACAATGAGCAGTTCTTC.

J is TRBJ1-3 and V is TRBV9; 7 bases are shared with TRBD1. Germline lookup yields CDR1 SGDLS and CDR2 YYNGEE. The CDR3 contains 16 residues. The trim removed 0 bases at V and 0 bases at J, leaving 3 bases unmatched. The DNA for the CDR3 is TGTGCCAGCAGCGTAGCAGGGGGAGCCTCTGGAAACACCATATATTTT. Protein product: CASSVAGGASGNTIYF.

The CDR3 loop is CASRGTGHNEQFF. The CDR3 DNA follows: TGTGCCAGCAGAGGTACAGGGCACAATGAGCAGTTCTTC. The chain recombines TRBV7-9 with TRBJ2-1; perhaps TRBD1 as D (6 bases). Trimming shortened V by 6 bases and J by 5 bases, and 11 bases separated the two germline ends. The CDR3 loop spans 13 amino acids. Germline CDR1 and CDR2: SEHNR and FQNEAQ (reference sequence). Supplemented by reference TRBV7-9 and TRBJ2-1, the full variable domain reads DTGVSQNPRHKITKRGQNVTFRCDPISEHNRLYWYRQTLGQGPEFLTYFQNEAQLEKSRLLSDRFSAERPKGSFSTLEIQRTEQGDSAMYLCASRGTGHNEQFFGPGTRLTVL.

V is TRBV5-1 and J is TRBJ2-1; 12 bases agree with TRBD2. This CDR3 spans 17 amino acids. The ends lost 0 bases at V and 5 bases at J; junction bases unmatched: 6. Germline lookup yields CDR1 SGHRS and CDR2 YFSETQ. The CDR3 DNA sequence: TGCGCCAGCAGCTTGGTGGTTACTAGCGGGGGGCACAATGAGCAGTTCTTC. Translation: CASSLVVTSGGHNEQFF.

In this sample, this clone turned up once. The gene calls are TRBV5-1 and TRBJ2-1; 7 positions agree with TRBD2. The ends lost 4 bases at V and 8 bases at J; junction bases unmatched: 15. Germline V lookup: CDR1 SGHRS, CDR2 YFSETQ. The CDR3 is made up of 16 amino acids. This CDR3 is CASSHRLGAGVDEQFF. The CDR3 DNA is TGCGCCAGCAGCCACCGCCTCGGTGCGGGGGTAGATGAGCAGTTCTTC.

This clone appeared a few times. Other DNA sequences in the sample encode the same CDR3. The chain uses TRBV27 and TRBJ1-6; TRBD1 aligns across 12 bases. This CDR3 is 23 amino acids long. The germline V gene encodes CDR1 MNHEY and CDR2 SMNVEV (reference sequence). The trim removed 3 bases at V and 6 bases at J, leaving 24 bases unmatched. The DNA for the CDR3 is TGTGCCAGCAGTTTCGTCCCGGGGACAGGGGGCTCTTGGGGGGTGGTTGGTAATTCACCCCTCCACTTT. Translated: CASSFVPGTGGSWGVVGNSPLHF.

The chain links TRBV30 to TRBJ2-5; D possibly corresponds to TRBD2 (5 bases). The CDR3 is 13 amino acids. V gave up 2 bases and J gave up 11 bases, with 18 bases separating them. From germline, CDR1 is GTSNPN and CDR2 SVGIG (reference sequence). In DNA, the CDR3 is TGTGCCTGGAGTCCCCCGGGTGGTTGGGAGCAGTACTTC. This codes for CAWSPPGGWEQYF.

This clone has more than one count but fewer than ten. The chain is built from TRBV11-2 and TRBJ2-5; D perhaps matches TRBD1 (5 bases). Germline V gene data show CDR1 as SGHAT and CDR2 as FQNNGV. Trimming took off 0 bases at V and 5 bases at J, with 10 bases between the two ends. The CDR3 is 14 residues long. As DNA, the CDR3 is TGTGCCAGCAGCTTAGAAAGGGGCCGGGAGACCCAGTACTTC. Protein product: CASSLERGRETQYF.

The rearrangement uses TRBV7-2 and TRBJ1-2; D not certain. Germline V gives CDR1 SGHTA, CDR2 FQGNSA. The ends were cut back, 2 bases at V and 3 bases at J, with 13 bases in the middle. This CDR3 has 15 residues. As DNA, the CDR3 is TGTGCCAGCAGCTTATTGGGCTCATCCGACTATGGCTACACCTTC. It is translated as CASSLLGSSDYGYTF.

This clone occurred many times. The chain joins TRBV13 to TRBJ2-7; 7 bases align to TRBD1. The V and J ends lost 6 bases and 0 bases, in that order; junction bases with no gene match: 8. The length of the CDR3 is 15 residues. CDR1 and CDR2 (germline): PRHDT, FYEKMQ (reference sequence). CDR3 residues: CASRALTGDSYEQYF. The CDR3 bases are TGTGCCAGCAGGGCACTTACAGGGGACTCCTACGAGCAGTACTTC.

CDR3 protein: CASRLLDRVGGYTF. CDR3 in DNA: TGTGCCAGCAGACTACTGGACAGGGTCGGTGGCTACACCTTC. This chain links TRBV2 with TRBJ1-2, with 8 bases lining up with TRBD1. The J segment lost 7 bases and the V segment lost 6 bases, leaving 10 bases of the junction unmatched. This CDR3 region has 14 residues. Germline V gene data show CDR1 as SNHLY and CDR2 as FYNNEI.

The genes are TRBV28 and TRBJ1-1; weak D call: TRBD1 (5 bases). The CDR3 length is 19 residues. Per germline, CDR1 MDHEN and CDR2 SYDVKM. V was cut by 1 base and J by 1 base, with 22 bases left in between. CDR3 nucleotides: TGTGCCAGCAGTTTATTCCACAACATTCGGGGGTCGGAGAACACTGAAGCTTTCTTT. It yields the protein CASSLFHNIRGSENTEAFF.

The genes are TRBV21-1 and TRBJ2-7; the tabulated D call, TRBD1, remains unverified against the DNA. TRBV21-1 is reported as a pseudogene. The CDR3 is 17 amino acids. CDR3 DNA sequence: TGTGCCAGCATCATACCAAAAGGGGCCTATGAACCCTACGAGCAGTACTTC. Translation: CASIIPKGAYEPYEQYF.

In this sample, this clone turned up once. The CDR3 loop is CASSLARDFPLGEQYF. For the CDR3, the DNA is TGTGCCAGCAGCTTAGCGAGGGACTTCCCTCTTGGGGAGCAGTACTTC. This chain links TRBV7-2 with TRBJ2-7; D perhaps matches TRBD2 (6 bases). V gave up 0 bases and J gave up 7 bases, with 19 bases separating them. The germline CDR1 and CDR2 sequences are SGHTA and FQGNSA. This CDR3 is 16 amino acids long.

This rearrangement joins TRBV6-4 to TRBJ1-1, with 7 bases lining up with TRBD1. J was trimmed by 8 bases and V by 3 bases; bases with no gene match: 6. Per germline, CDR1 MRHNA and CDR2 SNTAGT. This CDR3 comprises 13 residues. CDR3 coding DNA: TGTGCCAGCAGTGAAAGTGGGACAGAGGAAGCTTTCTTT. Translated: CASSESGTEEAFF.

V is TRBV15 and J is TRBJ2-3; D not certain. CDR1 LNHNV and CDR2 YYDKDF come from the germline V gene (reference sequence). The germline V and J ends were trimmed by 2 bases and 1 base, with 10 bases remaining between them. The CDR3 is 15 residues long. The DNA of the CDR3 is TGTGCCACCAGCAGAAGTGACTGGGGCACAGATACGCAGTATTTT. This encodes CATSRSDWGTDTQYF. Drawing the rest from reference TRBV15 and TRBJ2-3, the complete variable domain is DAMVIQNPRYQVTQFGKPVTLSCSQTLNHNVMYWYQQKSSQAPKLLFHYYDKDFNNEADTPDNFQSRRPNTSFCFLDIRSPGLGDTAMYLCATSRSDWGTDTQYFGPGTRLTVL.

This sequence joins TRBV6-1 and TRBJ2-7; D gene uncertain. Germline V gene data show CDR1 as MNHNS and CDR2 as SASEGT. The CDR3 sequence is 11 residues long. V was cut by 4 bases and J by 4 bases, with 5 bases left in between. CDR3 sequence: CASSGDYEQYF. The CDR3 DNA is TGTGCCAGCAGTGGAGATTACGAGCAGTACTTC.

The chain joins TRBV2 to TRBJ1-2; TRBD1 aligns across 8 bases. V lost 3 bases, J lost 5 bases, and 2 bases stayed unmatched. The germline CDR1 and CDR2 sequences are SNHLY and FYNNEI. This CDR3 is built from 13 residues. The CDR3: CASSETGEYGYTF. Written as DNA, the CDR3 is TGTGCCAGCAGTGAGACAGGGGAGTATGGCTACACCTTC.

As regards this clone: One end of the junction fails to match germline, which may point to a read error. The sample carries other DNA sequences with the same CDR3. V and J are TRBV19 and TRBJ1-5; D not certain. This CDR3 is 12 amino acids long. Germline V CDR1 and CDR2: LNHDA, SQIVND (reference sequence). The CDR3 DNA is TGTGCCAGTAGAGGTGGAGATCAGCCTCAGCATTTT. This sequence encodes CASRGGDQPQHF.